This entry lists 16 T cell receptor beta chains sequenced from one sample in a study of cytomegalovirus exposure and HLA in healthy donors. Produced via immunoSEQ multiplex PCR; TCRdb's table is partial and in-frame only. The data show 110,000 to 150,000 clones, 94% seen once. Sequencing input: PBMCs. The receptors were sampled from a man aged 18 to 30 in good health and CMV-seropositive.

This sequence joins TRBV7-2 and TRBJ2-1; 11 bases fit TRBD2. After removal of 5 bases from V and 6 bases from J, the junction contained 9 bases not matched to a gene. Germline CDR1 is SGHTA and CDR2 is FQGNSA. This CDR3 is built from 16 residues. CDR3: CASSRLGLAASNEQFF. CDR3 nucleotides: TGTGCCAGCAGCAGATTGGGACTAGCGGCTTCCAATGAGCAGTTCTTC.

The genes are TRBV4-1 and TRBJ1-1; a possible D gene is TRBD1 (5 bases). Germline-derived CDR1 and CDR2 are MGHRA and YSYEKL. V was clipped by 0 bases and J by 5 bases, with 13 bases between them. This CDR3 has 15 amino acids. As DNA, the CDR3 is TGCGCCAGCAGCCAAGAGAGCGGGGGTTATACTGAAGCTTTCTTT. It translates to CASSQESGGYTEAFF.

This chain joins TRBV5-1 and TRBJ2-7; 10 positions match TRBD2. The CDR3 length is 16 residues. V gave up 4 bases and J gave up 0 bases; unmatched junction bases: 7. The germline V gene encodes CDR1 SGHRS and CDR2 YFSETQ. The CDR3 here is CASSPGLAETSYEQYF. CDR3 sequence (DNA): TGCGCCAGCAGCCCTGGACTAGCGGAGACCTCCTACGAGCAGTACTTC.

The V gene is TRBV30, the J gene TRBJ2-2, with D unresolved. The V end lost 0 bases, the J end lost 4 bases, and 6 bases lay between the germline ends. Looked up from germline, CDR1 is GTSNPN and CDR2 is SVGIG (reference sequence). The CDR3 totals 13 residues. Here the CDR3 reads CAWSVSLTGELFF. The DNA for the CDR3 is TGTGCCTGGAGTGTAAGCCTCACCGGGGAGCTGTTTTTT.

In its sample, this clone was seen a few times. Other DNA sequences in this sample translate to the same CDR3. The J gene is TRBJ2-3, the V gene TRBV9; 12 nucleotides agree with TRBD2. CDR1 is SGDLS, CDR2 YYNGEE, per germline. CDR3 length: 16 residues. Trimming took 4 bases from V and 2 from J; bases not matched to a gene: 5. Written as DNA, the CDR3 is TGTGCCAGCAGCCCAAGGACTAGCGGGACCACAGATACGCAGTATTTT. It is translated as CASSPRTSGTTDTQYF.

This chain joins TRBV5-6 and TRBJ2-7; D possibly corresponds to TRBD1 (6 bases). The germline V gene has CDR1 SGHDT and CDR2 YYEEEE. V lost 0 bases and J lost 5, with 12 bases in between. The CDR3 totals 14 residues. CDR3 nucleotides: TGTGCCAGCAGCTTGGGTCCAGGGGTGGACGAGCAGTACTTC. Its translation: CASSLGPGVDEQYF.

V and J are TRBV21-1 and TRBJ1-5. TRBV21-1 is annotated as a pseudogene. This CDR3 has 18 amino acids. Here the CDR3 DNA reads TGTGCCAGCAGCAAAGTACTAACGGGTGGCCAAGACAATCAGCCCCAGCATTTT. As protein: CASSKVLTGGQDNQPQHF.

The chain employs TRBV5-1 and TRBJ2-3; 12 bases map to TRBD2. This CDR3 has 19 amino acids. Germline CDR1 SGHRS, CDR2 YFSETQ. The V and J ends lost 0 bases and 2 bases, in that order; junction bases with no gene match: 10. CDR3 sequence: CASSLATSGSSGYTDTQYF. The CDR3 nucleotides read TGCGCCAGCAGCTTGGCGACTAGCGGGAGTTCAGGGTACACAGATACGCAGTATTTT.

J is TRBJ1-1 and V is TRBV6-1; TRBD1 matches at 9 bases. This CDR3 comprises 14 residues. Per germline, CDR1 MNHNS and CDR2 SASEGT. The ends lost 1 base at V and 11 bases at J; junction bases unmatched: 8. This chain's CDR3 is CASSEGWETGGAFF. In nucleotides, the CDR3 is TGTGCCAGCAGTGAAGGTTGGGAGACAGGGGGGGCTTTCTTT.

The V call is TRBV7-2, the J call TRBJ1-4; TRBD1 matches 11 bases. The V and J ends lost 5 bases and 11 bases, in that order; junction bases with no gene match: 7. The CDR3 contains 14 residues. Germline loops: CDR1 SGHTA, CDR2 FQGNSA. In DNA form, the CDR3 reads TGTGCCAGCAGCAGCCGGACAGGGGGCGTCAAACTGTTTTTT. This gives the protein CASSSRTGGVKLFF. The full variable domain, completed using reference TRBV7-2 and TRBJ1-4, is GAGVSQSPSNKVTEKGKDVELRCDPISGHTALYWYRQSLGQGLEFLIYFQGNSAPDKSGLPSDRFSAERTGGSVSTLTIQRTQQEDSAVYLCASSSRTGGVKLFFGSGTQLSVL.

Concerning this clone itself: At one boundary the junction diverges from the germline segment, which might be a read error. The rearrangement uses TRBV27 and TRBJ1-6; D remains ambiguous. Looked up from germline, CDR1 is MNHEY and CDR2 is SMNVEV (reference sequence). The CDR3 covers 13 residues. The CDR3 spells CASSLSFNSPLHF. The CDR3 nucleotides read TGTGCCAGCAGTTTATCCTTTAATTCACCCCTCCACTTT.

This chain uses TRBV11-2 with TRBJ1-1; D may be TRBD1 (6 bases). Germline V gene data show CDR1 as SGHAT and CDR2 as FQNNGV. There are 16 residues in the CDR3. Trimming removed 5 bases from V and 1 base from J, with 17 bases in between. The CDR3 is CASSHTRIRGNTEAFF. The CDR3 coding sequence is TGTGCCAGCAGCCATACCCGCATCAGGGGGAACACTGAAGCTTTCTTT.

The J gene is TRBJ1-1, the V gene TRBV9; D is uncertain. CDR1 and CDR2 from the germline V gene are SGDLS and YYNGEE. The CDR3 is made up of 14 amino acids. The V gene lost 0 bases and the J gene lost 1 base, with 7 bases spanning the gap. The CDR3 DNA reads TGTGCCAGCAGCGTAGCTTCCGGGAACACTGAAGCTTTCTTT. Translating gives CASSVASGNTEAFF.

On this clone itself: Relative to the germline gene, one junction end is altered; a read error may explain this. CDR3 DNA sequence: TGTGCCAGCAGCATAGGGGGAGGCCTGTCTGGGGCCAACGTCCTGACTTTC. As protein: CASSIGGGLSGANVLTF. This rearrangement joins TRBV13 to TRBJ2-6; D assignment may be TRBD1 or TRBD2 (6 bases each). The CDR3 loop spans 17 amino acids. Germline values: CDR1 PRHDT, CDR2 FYEKMQ (reference sequence).

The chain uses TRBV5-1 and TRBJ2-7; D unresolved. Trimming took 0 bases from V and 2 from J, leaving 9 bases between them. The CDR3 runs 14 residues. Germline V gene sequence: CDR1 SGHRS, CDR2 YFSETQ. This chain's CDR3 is CASSLGSMAYEQYF. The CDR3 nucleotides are TGCGCCAGCAGCTTGGGGTCTATGGCCTACGAGCAGTACTTC.

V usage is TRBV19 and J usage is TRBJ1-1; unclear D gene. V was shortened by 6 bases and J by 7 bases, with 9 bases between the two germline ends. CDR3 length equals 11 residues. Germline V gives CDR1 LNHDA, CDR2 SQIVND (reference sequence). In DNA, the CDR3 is TGTGCCAGTAGGAGATCCTTTGAAGCTTTCTTT. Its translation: CASRRSFEAFF.